The T cell receptor (beta chain) under discussion was sequenced for a study of T cell changes during pregnancy in multiple sclerosis. Libraries were prepared by immunoSEQ multiplex PCR; TCRdb keeps only in-frame clonotypes and omits some of them. The table records about 57,000 clones, roughly nine tenths of them present only once. The junction had 12 bases not matched to a gene; V was cut back by 3 bases and J by 4 bases. Germline V lookup: CDR1 GTSNPN, CDR2 SVGIG (reference sequence). This CDR3 is 16 amino acids long. The receptor was isolated from a female donor with multiple sclerosis, enrolled in a pregnancy study. The rearrangement uses TRBV30 and TRBJ1-1; 9 bases match TRBD1. Sequences were derived from CD4+ T cells from peripheral blood mononuclear cells, sampled before pregnancy. For the CDR3, the DNA is TGTGCCTGGAGAACAGGGGGCGCGGACCATGGCACTGAAGCTTTCTTT. Translation gives CAWRTGGADHGTEAFF.